This entry lists 21 T cell receptor beta chains sequenced from one sample in a study of T cell repertoires in cytomegalovirus infection. TCRdb reanalysed the reads using MiXCR and keeps one entry per CDR3 protein. This table holds about 310,000 distinct CDR3 sequences, about a sixth found once. The sample comprised PBMCs. The source of these receptors is a human donor in good health (CMV status not recorded). Some clones in this sample may be carry-over from other donors' samples.

This chain links TRBV28 with TRBJ2-1; D is ambiguous. This CDR3 is 16 amino acids long. Trimming pared 5 bases from V and 8 bases from J, leaving 22 bases between. Germline V gene lookup returns CDR1 MDHEN and CDR2 SYDVKM. The CDR3 here is CASSPEQQWPRHEQFF. The CDR3 DNA sequence: TGTGCCAGCAGTCCAGAACAACAGTGGCCTAGGCATGAGCAGTTCTTC.

At least ten counts were recorded for this clonotype. V is TRBV7-2 and J is TRBJ2-3; TRBD2 might be the D (5 bases). Trimming pared 1 base from V and 6 bases from J, leaving 14 bases between. Germline V CDR1 and CDR2: SGHTA, FQGNSA. The CDR3 totals 15 residues. CDR3 sequence reads: CASSLVGGYFDTQYF. In nucleotides, the CDR3 is TGTGCCAGCAGCTTAGTGGGCGGGTACTTCGATACGCAGTATTTT.

The rearrangement uses TRBV7-2 and TRBJ2-1; TRBD1 agrees at 8 bases. J was trimmed by 6 bases and V by 4 bases; bases with no gene match: 5. The CDR3 totals 14 residues. Germline V gene data show CDR1 as SGHTA and CDR2 as FQGNSA. CDR3 DNA: TGTGCCAGCAGCTCAACAGGGGGTCGCAATGAGCAGTTCTTC. Its protein is CASSSTGGRNEQFF.

CDR3 sequence: CSVERDSPYEQYF. CDR3 bases: TGCAGCGTTGAGAGGGACAGCCCCTACGAGCAGTACTTC. The V gene is TRBV29-1, the J gene TRBJ2-7; 7 bases fit TRBD1. CDR1 is SQVTM and CDR2 is ANQGSEA in the germline V gene. The V gene end was trimmed by 3 bases and the J gene end by 2 bases; junction bases not matched to a gene: 4. The CDR3 consists of 13 residues.

The chain uses TRBV12-3 or TRBV12-4 and TRBJ1-5; D unresolved. CDR3 size: 16 residues. V lost 3 bases, J lost 3 bases, and 15 bases lay in between. The CDR3 sequence: CASSFGYGTINQPQHF. The CDR3 nucleotides are TGTGCCAGCAGTTTTGGGTATGGCACCATCAATCAGCCCCAGCATTTT.

About this clonotype itself: A much larger clone sits a single nucleotide away, making a read error possible. The CDR3 carries no conserved terminal phenylalanine or tryptophan, so it likely arises from a read error. The chain joins TRBV10-3 to TRBJ2-1; D unclear. The CDR3 runs 12 residues. Trimming took 4 bases from V and 8 from J, leaving 9 bases between them. Germline lookup yields CDR1 ENHRY and CDR2 SYGVKD. CDR3 coding DNA: TGTGCCATCAGTGTTGGTCGGGATGAGCAGTTCCTC. Translation gives CAISVGRDEQFL.

In its sample, this clonotype was seen a few times. The V gene is TRBV7-9, the J gene TRBJ2-5; D unclear. In germline, CDR1 is SEHNR, CDR2 FQNEAQ (reference sequence). Trimming removed 0 bases from V and 2 bases from J, with 10 bases in between. This CDR3 spans 15 amino acids. DNA for the CDR3: TGTGCCAGCAGCTTAGCGATTCAGCGACAAGAGACCCAGTACTTC. It codes for CASSLAIQRQETQYF.

This clonotype was found many times. The gene calls are TRBV6-2 or TRBV6-3 and TRBJ2-7; D is ambiguous. V lost 5 bases and J lost 3, with 14 bases in between. Germline values: CDR1 MNHEY, CDR2 SVGEGT. The CDR3 consists of 14 residues. CDR3 bases: TGTGCCAGCAGTGGACGGACGGAAAACTACGAGCAGTACTTC. This translates into CASSGRTENYEQYF.

The chain couples TRBV28 to TRBJ1-5; D is undetermined. V lost 5 bases to trimming and J lost 3 bases, with 8 bases between them. Germline values: CDR1 MDHEN, CDR2 SYDVKM. The CDR3 totals 13 residues. The CDR3 here is CASSVSTNQPQHF. The CDR3 bases are TGTGCCAGCAGTGTGAGCACCAATCAGCCCCAGCATTTT.

This clonotype was seen a few times. The rearrangement uses TRBV6-1 and TRBJ1-1; no clear D. V was clipped by 1 base and J by 8 bases, with 5 bases between them. Germline V gene data show CDR1 as MNHNS and CDR2 as SASEGT. The CDR3 is 11 amino acids. The CDR3 protein is CASSEVLEAFF. CDR3 in DNA: TGTGCCAGCAGTGAAGTCCTAGAAGCTTTCTTT.

This clonotype has a count of ten or more. The J gene is TRBJ2-5, the V gene TRBV6-2 or TRBV6-3; TRBD2 might be the D (6 bases). CDR3 length equals 14 residues. Germline V lookup: CDR1 MNHEY, CDR2 SVGEGT. Trimming pared 6 bases from V and 5 bases from J, leaving 16 bases between. The CDR3 loop reads CASRGWDSPETQYF. The CDR3 coding sequence is TGTGCCAGCAGGGGCTGGGACTCACCGGAGACCCAGTACTTC.

The table lists this clonotype with a few counts. The gene calls are TRBV6-4 and TRBJ2-7; tentative D call: TRBD1 (5 bases). CDR1 is MRHNA, CDR2 SNTAGT, per germline. The CDR3 is 15 residues long. V was pared by 3 bases and J by 2 bases, with 14 bases between. This CDR3 is CASSEFGTGAYEQYF. CDR3 in DNA: TGTGCCAGCAGTGAGTTCGGAACAGGCGCCTACGAGCAGTACTTC.

This clonotype was observed at least ten times. The chain carries TRBV7-9 and TRBJ2-5; 9 bases align to TRBD1. The CDR3 runs to 16 residues. Germline V gives CDR1 SEHNR, CDR2 FQNEAQ (reference sequence). J was trimmed by 3 bases and V by 5 bases; bases with no gene match: 10. The CDR3 DNA reads as TGTGCCAGCAGCCAGCCGGGACAGGGTGGGGAAGAGACCCAGTACTTC. Amino acid sequence: CASSQPGQGGEETQYF.

The chain has TRBV7-2 and TRBJ2-1; 10 bases align to TRBD1. V lost 0 bases and J lost 10; bases outside the gene matches: 6. Germline CDR1 is SGHTA and CDR2 is FQGNSA. This CDR3 contains 15 residues. This chain's CDR3 is CASSLAGQGFHEQFF. The CDR3 DNA sequence: TGTGCCAGCAGCTTAGCGGGACAGGGGTTCCACGAGCAGTTCTTC.

This clonotype was picked up a small number of times. V usage is TRBV25-1 and J usage is TRBJ2-7; the D is unclear. The germline V and J ends were trimmed by 1 base and 3 bases, with 1 base remaining between them. The CDR3 runs 11 residues. Per germline, CDR1 MGHDK and CDR2 SYGVNS. CDR3 coding DNA: TGTGCCAGCAGTGAATTCTACGAGCAGTACTTC. Translating it yields CASSEFYEQYF.

V and J are TRBV7-8 and TRBJ2-3; unclear D gene. V lost 5 bases and J lost 2, with 11 bases in between. There are 14 residues in the CDR3. In germline, CDR1 is SGHVS, CDR2 FQNEAQ. The CDR3 DNA is TGTGCCAGCAGCCCCCGGGCCAACACAGATACGCAGTATTTT. It specifies CASSPRANTDTQYF.

This clonotype was seen many times. The chain employs TRBV7-9 and TRBJ2-5; 12 bases fit TRBD2. The CDR3 sequence is 17 residues long. V lost 1 base and J lost 2; bases outside the gene matches: 5. From germline, CDR1 is SEHNR and CDR2 FQNEAQ (reference sequence). In DNA form, the CDR3 reads TGTGCCAGCAGCTTAGGACGACTAGCGGGGGAACAAGAGACCCAGTACTTC. This encodes CASSLGRLAGEQETQYF.

The V call is TRBV4-1, the J call TRBJ2-7, with D hard to call. Trimming took off 1 base at V and 3 bases at J, with 10 bases between the two ends. Germline loops: CDR1 MGHRA, CDR2 YSYEKL. The CDR3 is 14 amino acids. CDR3 nucleotide sequence: TGCGCCAGCAGCCAAGTAATCCAGAACTACGAGCAGTACTTC. Amino acids: CASSQVIQNYEQYF.

This clonotype was detected only once. This could be a read error, since a much larger clone is one nucleotide away. The chain joins TRBV7-1 to TRBJ1-2; D uncertain. TRBV7-1 is given ORF status, its function remaining uncertain. This CDR3 comprises 14 residues. The CDR3 region has the DNA TGTGCCAGCAGCGCCACTCTGCACGGTGGCGGCTTCACCTTC. It yields the protein CASSATLHGGGFTF.

This clonotype was seen at least ten times. V is TRBV12-3 or TRBV12-4 and J is TRBJ2-3; D unresolved. The CDR3 totals 14 residues. The germline V and J ends were trimmed by 2 bases and 2 bases, with 8 bases remaining between them. In nucleotides, the CDR3 is TGTGCCAGCAGTTTACGGGCAGACACAGATACGCAGTATTTT. It encodes CASSLRADTDTQYF.

CDR3 loop: CASSSYTGSEKLFF. In DNA, the CDR3 is TGTGCCAGCAGCTCCTACACAGGGAGTGAAAAACTGTTTTTT. J is TRBJ1-4 and V is TRBV7-2, with D maybe TRBD1 (6 bases). This CDR3 contains 14 residues. Germline V gene sequence: CDR1 SGHTA, CDR2 FQGNSA. V lost 4 bases to trimming and J lost 7 bases, with 13 bases between them.